This T cell receptor (beta chain) was recorded in a study of shared clonotypes between healthy human individuals. Turning to the study itself: The people who gave samples were a couple of women and three men aged 18 to 49.

In its sample, this clone was seen many times. Its specificity is not known. V was clipped by 4 bases and J by 2 bases, with 9 bases between them. The CDR3 covers 12 residues. Germline V CDR1 and CDR2: SQVTM, ANQGSEA. Study observations and caveats: The represented genetic and exposure-history diversity was limited by the small number of donors.

The run depth of the assay was deep. Some clones are missing from TCRdb's copy, which holds only in-frame ones; the method was immunoSEQ multiplex PCR. The data show about 450,000 clones, with roughly 85% seen just once and roughly 12% held by the top ten. The study drew its donors from healthy HIV-negative adults without recent acute infections or vaccinations. The rearrangement joins TRBV29-1 to TRBJ2-7, with no clear D. The sequence was collected from a woman aged 40-49 years in good health. Some clones in this sample may be carry-over from other donors' samples. The sample comprised PBMCs. The CDR3 loop is CSVGVGTYEQYF. The CDR3 DNA reads as TGCAGCGTTGGGGTCGGTACCTACGAGCAGTACTTC.